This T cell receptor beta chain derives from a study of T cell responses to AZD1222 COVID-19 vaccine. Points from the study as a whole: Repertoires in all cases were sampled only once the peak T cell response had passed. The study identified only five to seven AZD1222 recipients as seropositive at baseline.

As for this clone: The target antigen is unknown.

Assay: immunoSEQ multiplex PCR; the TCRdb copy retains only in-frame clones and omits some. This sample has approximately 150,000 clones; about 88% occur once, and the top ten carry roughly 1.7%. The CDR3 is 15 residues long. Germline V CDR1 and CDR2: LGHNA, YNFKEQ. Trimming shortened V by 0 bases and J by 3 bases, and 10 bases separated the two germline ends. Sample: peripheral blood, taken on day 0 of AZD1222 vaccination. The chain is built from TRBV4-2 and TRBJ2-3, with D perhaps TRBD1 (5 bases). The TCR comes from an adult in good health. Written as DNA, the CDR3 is TGTGCCAGCAGCCAAGAACGGACAAGGACAGATACGCAGTATTTT. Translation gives CASSQERTRTDTQYF.